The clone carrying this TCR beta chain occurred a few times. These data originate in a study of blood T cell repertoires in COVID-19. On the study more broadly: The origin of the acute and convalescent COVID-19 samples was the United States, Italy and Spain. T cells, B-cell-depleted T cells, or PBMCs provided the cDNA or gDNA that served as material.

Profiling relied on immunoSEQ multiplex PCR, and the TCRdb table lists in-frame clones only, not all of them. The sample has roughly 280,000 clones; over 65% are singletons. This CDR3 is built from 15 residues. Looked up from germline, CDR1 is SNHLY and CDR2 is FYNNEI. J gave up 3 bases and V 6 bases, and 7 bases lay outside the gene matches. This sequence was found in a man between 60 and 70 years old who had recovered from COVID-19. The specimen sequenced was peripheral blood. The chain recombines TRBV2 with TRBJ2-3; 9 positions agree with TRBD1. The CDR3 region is CASSQRTGVTDTQYF. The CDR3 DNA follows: TGTGCCAGCAGCCAACGGACAGGGGTAACAGATACGCAGTATTTT.